The 13 T cell receptor beta chains in this list originate from one sample, sequenced in a study of T cell changes during pregnancy in multiple sclerosis. The assay was immunoSEQ multiplex PCR, and TCRdb's table has in-frame clones only and misses some. This sample has about 51,000 clones, with 93% found just once. Sequencing used peripheral blood, obtained in the second trimester of pregnancy. Source of these receptors: a female donor with multiple sclerosis, enrolled in a pregnancy study.

The V call is TRBV19, the J call TRBJ2-1; 8 positions match TRBD2. Trimming took 5 bases from V and 7 from J; bases not matched to a gene: 4. The germline CDR1 and CDR2 sequences are LNHDA and SQIVND (reference sequence). This CDR3 has 13 residues. CDR3 bases: TGTGCCAGTAGTCAGCGGGAGTGGAATGAGCAGTTCTTC. It is translated as CASSQREWNEQFF. Filled out from reference TRBV19 and TRBJ2-1, the complete variable domain reads DGGITQSPKYLFRKEGQNVTLSCEQNLNHDAMYWYRQDPGQGLRLIYYSQIVNDFQKGDIAEGYSVSREKKESFPLTVTSAQKNPTAFYLCASSQREWNEQFFGPGTRLTVL.

This clone was recorded once. The genes are TRBV12-5 and TRBJ2-1, with 13 bases fitting TRBD2. The germline CDR1 and CDR2 sequences are LGHNT and FRNRAP. This CDR3 comprises 17 residues. Unmatched junction bases numbered 6, after V lost 0 bases and J lost 7 bases. CDR3 in amino acids: CASGLVPGLAGFNEQFF. Written as DNA, the CDR3 is TGTGCTAGTGGTTTGGTACCGGGACTAGCGGGATTTAATGAGCAGTTCTTC.

This chain links TRBV7-8 with TRBJ1-1; TRBD1 matches 8 bases. In germline, CDR1 is SGHVS, CDR2 FQNEAQ. J was trimmed by 5 bases and V by 4 bases; bases with no gene match: 6. This CDR3 is built from 14 residues. The CDR3 reads CASSSPRGRTEAFF. CDR3 bases: TGTGCCAGCAGCTCTCCCAGGGGGCGGACTGAAGCTTTCTTT. The full variable domain, with the rest looked up from reference TRBV7-8 and TRBJ1-1, is GAGVSQSPRYKVAKRGQDVALRCDPISGHVSLFWYQQALGQGPEFLTYFQNEAQLDKSGLPSDRFFAERPEGSVSTLKIQRTQQEDSAVYLCASSSPRGRTEAFFGQGTRLTVV.

The chain recombines TRBV5-4 with TRBJ2-1, with TRBD2 matching 8 bases. V was pared by 1 base and J by 2 bases, with 2 bases of the junction left unmatched. Germline CDR1 and CDR2: SGHNT and YYREEE (reference sequence). This CDR3 is 15 amino acids long. The CDR3 sequence is CASSLSLAAYNEQFF. DNA of the CDR3: TGTGCCAGCAGCTTGTCACTAGCGGCCTACAATGAGCAGTTCTTC.

The chain uses TRBV29-1 and TRBJ2-1; TRBD2 matches 9 bases. Germline V gene data show CDR1 as SQVTM and CDR2 as ANQGSEA. The CDR3 spans 13 residues. The CDR3 sequence: CTSGLAGHNEQFF. The CDR3 DNA sequence: TGCACCTCGGGCCTAGCGGGACACAATGAGCAGTTCTTC.

V is TRBV2 and J is TRBJ2-5; TRBD1 matches at 7 bases. The CDR3 covers 15 residues. Germline values: CDR1 SNHLY, CDR2 FYNNEI. V gave up 6 bases and J gave up 2 bases; unmatched junction bases: 9. CDR3 residues: CASSDLPGQQETQYF. The CDR3 region has the DNA TGTGCCAGCAGCGACCTTCCGGGACAGCAAGAGACCCAGTACTTC.

V is TRBV2 and J is TRBJ2-7; no clear D. Germline loops: CDR1 SNHLY, CDR2 FYNNEI. Trimming took off 7 bases at V and 4 bases at J, with 14 bases between the two ends. CDR3 length: 13 residues. This chain's CDR3 is CASTPRLNYEQYF. The CDR3 coding sequence is TGTGCCAGCACACCTAGGCTCAATTACGAGCAGTACTTC. Using reference TRBV2 and TRBJ2-7 for the parts outside the CDR3, the full variable domain is EPEVTQTPSHQVTQMGQEVILRCVPISNHLYFYWYRQILGQKVEFLVSFYNNEISEKSEIFDDQFSVERPDGSNFTLKIRSTKLEDSAMYFCASTPRLNYEQYFGPGTRLTVT.

V is TRBV7-9 and J is TRBJ1-3; D gene uncertain. This CDR3 has 16 residues. Germline CDR1 is SEHNR and CDR2 is FQNEAQ (reference sequence). V was clipped by 4 bases and J by 2 bases, with 15 bases between them. The CDR3 spells CASSSWLRGAGNTIYF. The CDR3 DNA is TGTGCCAGCAGCTCATGGCTGAGAGGCGCTGGAAACACCATATATTTT.

J is TRBJ2-1 and V is TRBV7-9, with TRBD2 matching over 10 bases. Germline CDR1 and CDR2: SEHNR and FQNEAQ (reference sequence). This CDR3 comprises 15 residues. Trimming removed 5 bases from V and 5 bases from J; junction bases left unmatched: 6. CDR3 nucleotides: TGTGCCAGCAGCCCACGGACTAGCGGAAACAATGAGCAGTTCTTC. Translation: CASSPRTSGNNEQFF.

V gene TRBV19 combines with J gene TRBJ2-7, with TRBD1 matching 9 bases. CDR1 LNHDA and CDR2 SQIVND come from the germline V gene (reference sequence). CDR3 size: 16 residues. The V gene end was trimmed by 4 bases and the J gene end by 3 bases; junction bases not matched to a gene: 10. This CDR3 reads CASSTTGTGFNYEQYF. The CDR3 DNA reads TGTGCCAGTAGTACTACCGGGACAGGGTTTAACTACGAGCAGTACTTC. Variable domain in full (rest from reference TRBV19 and TRBJ2-7): DGGITQSPKYLFRKEGQNVTLSCEQNLNHDAMYWYRQDPGQGLRLIYYSQIVNDFQKGDIAEGYSVSREKKESFPLTVTSAQKNPTAFYLCASSTTGTGFNYEQYFGPGTRLTVT.

The chain combines TRBV15 with TRBJ1-2; D is unclear. V lost 4 bases and J lost 5, with 11 bases in between. The CDR3 sequence is 13 residues long. The V gene's germline CDR1 is LNHNV and CDR2 YYDKDF (reference sequence). CDR3 in amino acids: CATSNDRDYGYTF. The CDR3, as DNA: TGTGCCACCAGCAACGACCGGGATTATGGCTACACCTTC.

This chain links TRBV7-9 with TRBJ2-7; a possible D gene is TRBD2 (5 bases). The germline CDR1 and CDR2 sequences are SEHNR and FQNEAQ (reference sequence). Trimming cost V 1 base and J 4 bases, with 8 bases left between them. CDR3 length: 13 residues. CDR3 sequence reads: CASSLVRGYEQYF. Here the CDR3 DNA reads TGTGCCAGCAGCTTAGTAAGAGGGTACGAGCAGTACTTC.

V and J are TRBV14 and TRBJ2-2; 11 bases line up with TRBD2. V was pared by 5 bases and J by 4 bases, with 6 bases of the junction left unmatched. This CDR3 is 16 amino acids long. The V gene's germline CDR1 is SGHDN and CDR2 FVKESK. CDR3 sequence (DNA): TGTGCCAGCAGCTCCCAGACTAGCGGGATCACCGGGGAGCTGTTTTTT. This gives the protein CASSSQTSGITGELFF.